This T cell receptor (beta chain) appears in the sequencing data of a study of T cell repertoires in cytomegalovirus infection. Study summary: Public TCR beta signatures indicated both CMV infection and matching HLA type.

This clonotype has at least ten counts. The antigen is undetermined. Study-level results: Accumulated public TCR beta family frequency recognized individuals carrying CMV together with the relevant HLA. There were HLA-C-restricted CMV-specific TCR beta clonotypes dominating the ex vivo response.

The CDR3 extends over 14 amino acids. The germline CDR1 and CDR2 sequences are MDHEN and SYDVKM. Trimming cost V 6 bases and J 2 bases, with 11 bases left between them. TCRdb recomputed calls from the reads with MiXCR, one row per CDR3 protein. Of approximately 320,000 distinct CDR3 sequences listed, 8% to 10% are singletons. The chain links TRBV28 to TRBJ1-5; D gene ambiguous. Sequenced material: PBMCs. This receptor was identified in a human donor in good health (CMV status not recorded). Some clones in this sample may be carry-over from other donors' samples. CDR3 DNA: TGTGCCAGCAGGCTTATCGGGGGCAATCAGCCCCAGCATTTT. The encoded protein is CASRLIGGNQPQHF.